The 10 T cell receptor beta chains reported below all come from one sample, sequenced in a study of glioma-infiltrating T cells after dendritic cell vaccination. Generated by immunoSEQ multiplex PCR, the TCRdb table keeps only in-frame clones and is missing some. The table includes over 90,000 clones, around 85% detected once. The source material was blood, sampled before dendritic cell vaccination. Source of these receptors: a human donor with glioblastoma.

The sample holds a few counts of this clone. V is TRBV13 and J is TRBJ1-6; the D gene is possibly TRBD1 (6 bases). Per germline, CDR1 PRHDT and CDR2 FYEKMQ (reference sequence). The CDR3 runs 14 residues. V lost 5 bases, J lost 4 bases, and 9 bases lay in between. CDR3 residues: CASSPGQYNSPLHF. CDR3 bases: TGTGCCAGCAGCCCCGGACAGTATAATTCACCCCTCCACTTT.

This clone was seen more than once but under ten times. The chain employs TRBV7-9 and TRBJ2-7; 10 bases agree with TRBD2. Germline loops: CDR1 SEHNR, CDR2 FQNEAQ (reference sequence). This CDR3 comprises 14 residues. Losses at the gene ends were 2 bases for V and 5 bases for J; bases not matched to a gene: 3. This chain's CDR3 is CASSLSSGRHEQYF. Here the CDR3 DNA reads TGTGCCAGCAGCTTATCTAGCGGGAGACACGAGCAGTACTTC.

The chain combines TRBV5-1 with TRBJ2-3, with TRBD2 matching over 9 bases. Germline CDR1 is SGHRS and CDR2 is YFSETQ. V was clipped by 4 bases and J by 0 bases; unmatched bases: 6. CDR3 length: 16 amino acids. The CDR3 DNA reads TGCGCCAGCAGCAATAGCGGGGGATCTAGCACAGATACGCAGTATTTT. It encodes CASSNSGGSSTDTQYF. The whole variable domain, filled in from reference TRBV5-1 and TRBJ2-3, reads KAGVTQTPRYLIKTRGQQVTLSCSPISGHRSVSWYQQTPGQGLQFLFEYFSETQRNKGNFPGRFSGRQFSNSRSEMNVSTLELGDSALYLCASSNSGGSSTDTQYFGPGTRLTVL.

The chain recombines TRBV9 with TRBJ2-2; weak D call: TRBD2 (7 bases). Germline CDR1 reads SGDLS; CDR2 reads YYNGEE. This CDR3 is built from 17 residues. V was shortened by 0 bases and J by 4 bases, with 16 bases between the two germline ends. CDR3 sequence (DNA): TGTGCCAGCAGCGTAGCCGGGGAGGGGGTGAGCACCGGGGAGCTGTTTTTT. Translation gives CASSVAGEGVSTGELFF.

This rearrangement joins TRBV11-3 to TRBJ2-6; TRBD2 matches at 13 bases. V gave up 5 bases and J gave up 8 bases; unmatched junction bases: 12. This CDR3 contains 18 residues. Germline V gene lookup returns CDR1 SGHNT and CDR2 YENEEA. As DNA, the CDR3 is TGTGCCAGCAGCCTGGGACTAGCGGGATCAGGCGGGACCAACGTCCTGACTTTC. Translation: CASSLGLAGSGGTNVLTF.

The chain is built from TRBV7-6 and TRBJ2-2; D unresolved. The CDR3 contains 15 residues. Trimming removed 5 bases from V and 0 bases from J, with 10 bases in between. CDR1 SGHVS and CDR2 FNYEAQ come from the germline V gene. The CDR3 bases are TGTGCCAGCAGCGAAGACACTCCGAACACCGGGGAGCTGTTTTTT. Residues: CASSEDTPNTGELFF. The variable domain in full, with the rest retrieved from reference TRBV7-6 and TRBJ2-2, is GAGVSQSPRYKVTKRGQDVALRCDPISGHVSLYWYRQALGQGPEFLTYFNYEAQQDKSGLPNDRFSAERPEGSISTLTIQRTEQRDSAMYRCASSEDTPNTGELFFGEGSRLTVL.

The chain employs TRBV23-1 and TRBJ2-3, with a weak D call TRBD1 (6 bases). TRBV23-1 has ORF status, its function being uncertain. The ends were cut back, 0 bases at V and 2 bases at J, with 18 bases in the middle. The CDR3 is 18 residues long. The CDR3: CASSQSVTGPMVTDTQYF. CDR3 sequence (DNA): TGCGCCAGCAGTCAATCGGTAACAGGGCCTATGGTCACAGATACGCAGTATTTT.

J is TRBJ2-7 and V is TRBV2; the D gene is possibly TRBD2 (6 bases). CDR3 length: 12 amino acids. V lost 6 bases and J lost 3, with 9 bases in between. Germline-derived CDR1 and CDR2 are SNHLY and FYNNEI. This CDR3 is CASSPGVYEQYF. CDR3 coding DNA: TGTGCCAGCAGCCCGGGGGTCTACGAGCAGTACTTC.

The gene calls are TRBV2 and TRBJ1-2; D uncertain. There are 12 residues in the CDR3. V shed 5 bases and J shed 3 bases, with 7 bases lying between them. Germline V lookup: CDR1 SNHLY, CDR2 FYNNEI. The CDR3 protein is CASSRVHYGYTF. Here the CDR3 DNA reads TGTGCCAGCAGTCGCGTTCACTATGGCTACACCTTC. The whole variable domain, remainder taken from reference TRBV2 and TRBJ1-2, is EPEVTQTPSHQVTQMGQEVILRCVPISNHLYFYWYRQILGQKVEFLVSFYNNEISEKSEIFDDQFSVERPDGSNFTLKIRSTKLEDSAMYFCASSRVHYGYTFGSGTRLTVV.

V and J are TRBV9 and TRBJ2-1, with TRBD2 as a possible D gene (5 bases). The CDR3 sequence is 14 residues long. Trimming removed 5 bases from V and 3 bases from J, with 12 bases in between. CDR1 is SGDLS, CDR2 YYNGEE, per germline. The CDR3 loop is CASRVGLSYNEQFF. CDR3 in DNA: TGTGCCAGCAGAGTTGGACTGAGCTACAATGAGCAGTTCTTC.